The 29 T cell receptor beta chains below all came from one sample that was sequenced in a study of naive and memory T cell subsets. The beta constant-region primer was an equimolar mix of two oligonucleotides covering TRBC1 and TRBC2. TCRdb itself ran the UMI-ligation and nested PCR reads through MiXCR, one entry per CDR3 protein. The sample holds roughly 31,000 distinct CDR3 sequences, over 8.5% seen once. Sequencing input: effector memory CD4+ T cells from blood. Noted subset: effector memory, CD45RA- CD27-. These receptors were taken from a human donor in good health.

This clonotype was counted a few times. The chain combines TRBV10-3 with TRBJ2-5; no clear D gene. Per the germline V gene, CDR1 is ENHRY and CDR2 is SYGVKD. The V end was cut by 0 bases, the J end by 1 base, with 3 bases between. The CDR3 sequence is 13 residues long. DNA for the CDR3: TGTGCCATCAGTGAGTCTAGCCAAGAGACCCAGTACTTC. Translating gives CAISESSQETQYF.

This clonotype was counted a few times. At one boundary the junction diverges from the germline segment, which might be a read error. The chain links TRBV28 to TRBJ2-7, with no clear D. CDR3 length: 8 residues. Germline assignment: CDR1 MDHEN and CDR2 SYDVKM. CDR3 DNA sequence: TGCCCCGCCTACGAGCAGTACTTC. Amino acid sequence: CPAYEQYF. Full variable domain (outside the CDR3, taken from reference TRBV28 and TRBJ2-7): DVKVTQSSRYLVKRTGEKVFLECVQDMDHENMFWYRQDPGLGLRLIYFSYDVKMKEKGDIPEGYSVSREKKERFSLILESASTNQTSMYLCPAYEQYFGPGTRLTVT.

The genes are TRBV7-3 and TRBJ2-1; D remains ambiguous. The V end lost 2 bases, the J end lost 2 bases, and 10 bases lay between the germline ends. Germline V gene data show CDR1 as SGHTA and CDR2 as FQGTGA. The CDR3 contains 15 residues. In DNA form, the CDR3 reads TGTGCCAGCAGCTTAGGCGGAAAAACCTACAATGAGCAGTTCTTC. Amino acids: CASSLGGKTYNEQFF.

The rearrangement joins TRBV11-2 to TRBJ2-1; D is unresolved. The length of the CDR3 is 15 residues. Germline CDR1 and CDR2: SGHAT and FQNNGV. V was pared by 1 base and J by 0 bases, with 7 bases between. CDR3 sequence: CASSLVRSSYNEQFF. DNA for the CDR3: TGTGCCAGCAGCTTAGTGCGGAGCTCCTACAATGAGCAGTTCTTC.

This clonotype turned up a few times. The genes are TRBV20-1 and TRBJ1-6, with D tentatively TRBD1 (6 bases). V was shortened by 5 bases and J by 8 bases, with 10 bases between the two germline ends. The CDR3 spans 12 residues. Germline-derived CDR1 and CDR2 are DFQATT and SNEGSKA (reference sequence). The CDR3 sequence: CSAPEGDSPLHF. CDR3 DNA: TGCAGTGCTCCTGAGGGGGATTCACCCCTCCACTTT.

This clonotype was observed a few times. This chain links TRBV5-1 with TRBJ1-1; D is unclear. The germline V gene encodes CDR1 SGHRS and CDR2 YFSETQ. This CDR3 comprises 13 residues. Trimming removed 0 bases at V and 5 bases at J, with 8 bases between. The CDR3 reads CASSLAGRTEAFF. CDR3 nucleotide sequence: TGCGCCAGCAGCTTGGCCGGAAGAACTGAAGCTTTCTTT.

The J gene is TRBJ2-1, the V gene TRBV7-2; 7 bases are a match to TRBD2. Germline V gene lookup returns CDR1 SGHTA and CDR2 FQGNSA. The CDR3 runs 17 residues. Trimming cost V 1 base and J 6 bases; bases outside gene matches: 12. CDR3 loop: CASSLGRTRPPGNEQFF. CDR3 coding DNA: TGTGCCAGCAGCTTAGGAAGGACTAGACCTCCGGGCAATGAGCAGTTCTTC.

In its sample, this clonotype was seen many times. This chain connects TRBV7-2 to TRBJ2-2, with 9 bases lining up with TRBD1. The germline CDR1 and CDR2 sequences are SGHTA and FQGNSA. V dropped 7 bases and J dropped 6; count of bases not matched to a gene: 9. The CDR3 covers 15 residues. The DNA of the CDR3 is TGTGCCAGCAAACTGGGGACAGGGTTATCCGGGGAGCTGTTTTTT. This sequence encodes CASKLGTGLSGELFF. Variable domain in full (rest from reference TRBV7-2 and TRBJ2-2): GAGVSQSPSNKVTEKGKDVELRCDPISGHTALYWYRQSLGQGLEFLIYFQGNSAPDKSGLPSDRFSAERTGGSVSTLTIQRTQQEDSAVYLCASKLGTGLSGELFFGEGSRLTVL.

J is TRBJ2-5 and V is TRBV3-1, with D perhaps matching TRBD2 (7 bases). The CDR3 is made up of 14 amino acids. Germline V gene lookup returns CDR1 LGHDT and CDR2 YNNKEL (reference sequence). Between the trimmed V and J ends, which lost 7 bases and 1 base, there was a span of 13 bases. CDR3 in amino acids: CASKKGGGQETQYF. The CDR3 coding sequence is TGTGCCAGCAAGAAAGGGGGGGGCCAAGAGACCCAGTACTTC.

This clonotype appeared a few times. The rearrangement links TRBV7-2 to TRBJ2-1; D not resolved. V dropped 3 bases and J dropped 9 bases, with 15 bases sitting between them. Germline CDR1 SGHTA, CDR2 FQGNSA. The CDR3 has 14 residues. The DNA of the CDR3 is TGTGCCAGCAGCTTCGAAATGGGGTTTGGTGAGCAGTTCTTC. Protein sequence: CASSFEMGFGEQFF.

This clonotype has only a few counts. The chain uses TRBV28 and TRBJ2-7; TRBD2 might be the D (5 bases). Per the germline V gene, CDR1 is MDHEN and CDR2 is SYDVKM. The V and J ends lost 5 bases and 6 bases respectively, with 11 bases between them. The CDR3 has 12 residues. CDR3: CASSVGVAEQYF. The CDR3 DNA is TGTGCCAGCAGTGTCGGGGTGGCCGAGCAGTACTTC.

V is TRBV7-8 and J is TRBJ1-6; 9 bases are shared with TRBD1. Losses at the gene ends were 5 bases for V and 6 bases for J; bases not matched to a gene: 2. Germline-derived CDR1 and CDR2 are SGHVS and FQNEAQ. This CDR3 spans 14 amino acids. CDR3 nucleotide sequence: TGTGCCAGCAGCCAGGACAGGGGTAATTCACCCCTCCACTTT. Amino acids: CASSQDRGNSPLHF.

The genes are TRBV7-8 and TRBJ2-4; D is possibly TRBD1 or TRBD2 (5 bases each). Trimming removed 3 bases at V and 10 bases at J, with 19 bases between. This CDR3 has 15 amino acids. Per the germline V gene, CDR1 is SGHVS and CDR2 is FQNEAQ. CDR3 DNA: TGTGCCAGCAGCTTCCAGACCTCGGGGAAGGGGATTCAGTACTTC. Amino acid sequence: CASSFQTSGKGIQYF.

This clonotype was detected only a few times. The chain has TRBV18 and TRBJ1-2, with D uncertain. Germline CDR1 KGHSH, CDR2 LQKENI. V lost 0 bases to trimming and J lost 3 bases, with 8 bases between them. This CDR3 contains 14 residues. This CDR3 is CASSPPRDDYGYTF. The CDR3 nucleotides are TGTGCCAGCTCACCACCGCGGGATGACTATGGCTACACCTTC.

On this clonotype itself: Since a much larger clone is just one base distant, this may be a read error. The chain employs TRBV6-2 or TRBV6-3 and TRBJ1-5; 8 bases line up with TRBD1. This CDR3 is built from 17 residues. Germline CDR1 and CDR2: MNHEY and SVGEGT. This CDR3 reads CASRSGQGGVANHPQHF. DNA for the CDR3: TGTGCCAGCAGAAGCGGACAGGGCGGGGTCGCCAATCATCCCCAGCATTTT.

The chain is built from TRBV20-1 and TRBJ2-1, with 8 bases lining up with TRBD1. The ends lost 6 bases at V and 4 bases at J; junction bases unmatched: 8. The CDR3 is 14 residues long. From germline, CDR1 is DFQATT and CDR2 SNEGSKA (reference sequence). The CDR3 protein is CSAAGGQGYNEQFF. In nucleotides, the CDR3 is TGCAGTGCCGCTGGCGGACAGGGATACAATGAGCAGTTCTTC.

In its sample, this clonotype was seen a few times. The genes are TRBV7-3 and TRBJ2-2; D may match TRBD1 or TRBD2 (5 bases each). In germline, CDR1 is SGHTA, CDR2 FQGTGA. This CDR3 comprises 14 residues. V lost 5 bases and J lost 7, with 14 bases in between. The CDR3 region has the DNA TGTGCCAGCAGCCGGGGACCTGACAGCGGGGAGCTGTTTTTT. Amino acid sequence: CASSRGPDSGELFF.

In its sample, this clonotype was seen many times. The chain is built from TRBV18 and TRBJ2-2; possibly TRBD1 for D (6 bases). With 2 bases removed from V and 4 bases from J, the gap between germline ends came to 14 bases. The CDR3 runs to 16 residues. In germline, CDR1 is KGHSH, CDR2 LQKENI. This chain's CDR3 is CASSPRSQGPTGELFF. The CDR3 DNA follows: TGTGCCAGCTCACCAAGATCGCAGGGGCCCACCGGGGAGCTGTTTTTT.

This clonotype was counted at least ten times. The V call is TRBV30, the J call TRBJ2-7, with D possibly TRBD2 on 6 matching bases. V was clipped by 3 bases and J by 3 bases, with 18 bases between them. From germline, CDR1 is GTSNPN and CDR2 SVGIG (reference sequence). The CDR3 totals 15 residues. The CDR3 loop reads CAWRPTREARYEQYF. The DNA of the CDR3 is TGTGCCTGGAGACCCACGAGGGAGGCCCGCTACGAGCAGTACTTC.

The rearrangement uses TRBV30 and TRBJ2-2, with TRBD1 matching 8 bases. CDR3 size: 15 residues. CDR1 and CDR2 from the germline V gene are GTSNPN and SVGIG (reference sequence). Losses at the gene ends were 3 bases for V and 1 base for J; bases not matched to a gene: 4. CDR3 sequence (DNA): TGTGCCTGGAGCGCAGGGGGCGGGAACACCGGGGAGCTGTTTTTT. This gives the protein CAWSAGGGNTGELFF. Supplemented by reference TRBV30 and TRBJ2-2, the full variable domain reads SQTIHQWPATLVQPVGSPLSLECTVEGTSNPNLYWYRQAAGRGLQLLFYSVGIGQISSEVPQNLSASRPQDRQFILSSKKLLLSDSGFYLCAWSAGGGNTGELFFGEGSRLTVL.

This clonotype was counted many times. The chain recombines TRBV5-6 with TRBJ2-1, with 14 positions matching TRBD2. The CDR3 is 17 residues long. Losses at the gene ends were 4 bases for V and 7 bases for J; bases not matched to a gene: 10. From germline, CDR1 is SGHDT and CDR2 YYEEEE. DNA of the CDR3: TGTGCCAGCAGCGCTTCCGGGACTAGCGGGAGAGGGAATGAGCAGTTCTTC. Amino acids: CASSASGTSGRGNEQFF.

The chain employs TRBV18 and TRBJ1-1; tentatively, D is TRBD1 (5 bases). Germline V gene data show CDR1 as KGHSH and CDR2 as LQKENI. Trimming cost V 2 bases and J 1 base, with 5 bases left between them. The CDR3 has 13 amino acids. The CDR3 protein is CASSPGGNTEAFF. The CDR3 DNA reads as TGTGCCAGCTCACCAGGGGGGAACACTGAAGCTTTCTTT.

Note on this clonotype: The junction and the germline gene differ at one end; a read error may be behind it. The chain couples TRBV6-1 to TRBJ1-6; no definite D call. Germline CDR1 and CDR2: MNHNS and SASEGT. This CDR3 has 15 residues. CDR3 loop: CASSEGATRNSPLNF. In DNA, the CDR3 is TGTGCCAGCAGTGAAGGGGCCACCCGGAATTCACCCCTCAACTTT.

This chain connects TRBV7-2 to TRBJ1-6; the D gene is possibly TRBD1 (5 bases). The CDR3 is 16 amino acids. Trimming shortened V by 4 bases and J by 10 bases, and 20 bases separated the two germline ends. Per the germline V gene, CDR1 is SGHTA and CDR2 is FQGNSA. CDR3 protein: CASSSDAGVVSSPLHF. CDR3 bases: TGTGCCAGCAGCTCCGATGCGGGGGTAGTAAGCTCACCCCTCCACTTT. The full variable domain, rest sourced from reference TRBV7-2 and TRBJ1-6, is GAGVSQSPSNKVTEKGKDVELRCDPISGHTALYWYRQSLGQGLEFLIYFQGNSAPDKSGLPSDRFSAERTGGSVSTLTIQRTQQEDSAVYLCASSSDAGVVSSPLHFGNGTRLTVT.

This chain joins TRBV27 and TRBJ1-1; D is possibly TRBD1 (6 bases). The germline gives CDR1 MNHEY, CDR2 SMNVEV (reference sequence). The ends were cut back, 7 bases at V and 1 base at J, with 13 bases in the middle. The CDR3 totals 14 residues. CDR3 DNA: TGTGCCAGCAAAATCGTGGGGGCGAACACTGAAGCTTTCTTT. Residues: CASKIVGANTEAFF.

This clonotype has a handful of counts. V and J are TRBV20-1 and TRBJ2-5, with TRBD2 matching 12 bases. CDR1 and CDR2 (germline): DFQATT, SNEGSKA (reference sequence). The V and J ends lost 1 base and 5 bases, in that order; junction bases with no gene match: 11. The CDR3 is made up of 17 amino acids. The CDR3 spells CSARANTPSGGVETQYF. CDR3 coding DNA: TGCAGTGCTAGAGCCAACACCCCTAGCGGGGGGGTGGAGACCCAGTACTTC.

The chain combines TRBV25-1 with TRBJ2-7; maybe TRBD2 (8 bases). Germline V CDR1 and CDR2: MGHDK, SYGVNS. There are 13 residues in the CDR3. V lost 11 bases to trimming and J lost 2 bases, with 16 bases between them. For the CDR3, the DNA is TGTGCCGCCGGGAGGGGGCATCCCTACGAGCAGTACTTC. Amino acid sequence: CAAGRGHPYEQYF.

The J gene is TRBJ2-6, the V gene TRBV5-6, with TRBD2 matching 7 bases. The V gene's germline CDR1 is SGHDT and CDR2 YYEEEE. After removal of 1 base from V and 2 bases from J, the junction contained 3 bases not matched to a gene. This CDR3 is 16 amino acids long. The CDR3 nucleotides are TGTGCCAGCAGCTTGCGGCTAGCGGCTGGGGCCAACGTCCTGACTTTC. Amino acids: CASSLRLAAGANVLTF.

A few counts support this clonotype. The J gene is TRBJ1-2, the V gene TRBV7-9, with 11 bases lining up with TRBD1. Germline-derived CDR1 and CDR2 are SEHNR and FQNEAQ (reference sequence). J lost 4 bases, V lost 6 bases, and 7 bases had no gene match. The CDR3 extends over 15 amino acids. The CDR3, as DNA: TGTGCCAGCAGGGCACCGGGGACAGGGGGCTATGGCTACACCTTC. Protein product: CASRAPGTGGYGYTF.